A selection of T cell receptor beta chains follows, all from one sample in a study of blood T cell repertoires in COVID-19. Generated by immunoSEQ multiplex PCR, the TCRdb table keeps only in-frame clones and is missing some. The sample carries approximately 210,000 clones, 85% to 95% recorded once. The sequencing sample was made of peripheral blood. These receptors all come from a man aged 30-40 years with COVID-19, enrolled during active disease. Each CDR3 is given with its conserved first and last residue. Fields, in order: J gene, D gene, V gene, clone size, CDR3 protein, CDR3 DNA. A D gene is named only where the DNA matches it firmly. For some rows the clone size is stated as once, few or many, or as a class when expanded; others skip it.

j_call: TRBJ1-5
d_call: TRBD1
v_call: TRBV10-2
clone_size: -
cdr3_aa: CASRGQGRDQPQHF
cdr3_nt: TGCGCCAGCCGTGGACAGGGTCGGGATCAGCCCCAGCATTTT

j_call: TRBJ1-1
d_call: TRBD1
v_call: TRBV9
clone_size: -
cdr3_aa: CASSVEPGQGTAFF
cdr3_nt: TGTGCCAGCAGCGTAGAGCCGGGACAGGGCACAGCTTTCTTT

j_call: TRBJ1-5
d_call: -
v_call: TRBV6-5
clone_size: -
cdr3_aa: CASSWGTRQGNQPQHF
cdr3_nt: TGTGCCAGCAGTTGGGGTACCCGACAGGGCAATCAGCCCCAGCATTTT

j_call: TRBJ2-1
d_call: -
v_call: TRBV11-2
clone_size: once
cdr3_aa: CASSALVGGGGEQFF
cdr3_nt: TGTGCCAGCAGCGCCCTAGTGGGGGGCGGGGGTGAGCAGTTCTTC

j_call: TRBJ1-1
d_call: -
v_call: TRBV2
clone_size: -
cdr3_aa: CASSEPRGVMAEAFF
cdr3_nt: TGTGCCAGCAGTGAACCACGGGGGGTGATGGCTGAAGCTTTCTTT

j_call: TRBJ1-2
d_call: -
v_call: TRBV2
clone_size: -
cdr3_aa: CASTTLGQSYGYTF
cdr3_nt: TGTGCCAGCACCACGCTTGGGCAGAGCTATGGCTACACCTTC

j_call: TRBJ1-2
d_call: TRBD1
v_call: TRBV5-1
clone_size: -
cdr3_aa: CASSSQGANGYTF
cdr3_nt: TGCGCCAGCAGCTCTCAGGGGGCGAATGGCTACACCTTC

j_call: TRBJ2-2
d_call: -
v_call: TRBV7-9
clone_size: few
cdr3_aa: CASSIGRENTGELFF
cdr3_nt: TGTGCCAGCAGCATCGGCCGGGAGAACACCGGGGAGCTGTTTTTT

j_call: TRBJ2-7
d_call: -
v_call: TRBV5-4
clone_size: -
cdr3_aa: CASSPGLPGSYEQYF
cdr3_nt: TGTGCCAGCAGCCCGGGACTCCCCGGGTCCTACGAGCAGTACTTC

j_call: TRBJ1-1
d_call: -
v_call: TRBV30
clone_size: once
cdr3_aa: CAWSVRQVVGAEAFF
cdr3_nt: TGTGCCTGGAGTGTACGTCAGGTCGTCGGGGCTGAAGCTTTCTTT

j_call: TRBJ1-1
d_call: TRBD1
v_call: TRBV7-9
clone_size: -
cdr3_aa: CASSWGQANTEAFF
cdr3_nt: TGTGCCAGCAGCTGGGGACAGGCTAACACTGAAGCTTTCTTT

j_call: TRBJ2-7
d_call: -
v_call: TRBV4-1
clone_size: -
cdr3_aa: CASSQPMGASYEQYF
cdr3_nt: TGCGCCAGCAGCCAACCCATGGGGGCAAGCTACGAGCAGTACTTC

j_call: TRBJ2-2
d_call: -
v_call: TRBV14
clone_size: -
cdr3_aa: CASSLWTAGELFF
cdr3_nt: TGTGCCAGCAGCTTGTGGACAGCCGGGGAGCTGTTTTTT

j_call: TRBJ2-2
d_call: -
v_call: TRBV19
clone_size: -
cdr3_aa: CASSPERVGPGELFF
cdr3_nt: TGTGCCAGTAGCCCGGAGAGGGTAGGTCCCGGGGAGCTGTTTTTT

j_call: TRBJ2-5
d_call: TRBD2
v_call: TRBV19
clone_size: -
cdr3_aa: CASSDGAGAGETQYF
cdr3_nt: TGTGCCAGTAGTGACGGAGCGGGGGCGGGAGAGACCCAGTACTTC

j_call: TRBJ2-2
d_call: TRBD1
v_call: TRBV7-6
clone_size: -
cdr3_aa: CASSLQTGGSGELFF
cdr3_nt: TGTGCCAGCAGCTTACAGACAGGGGGATCCGGGGAGCTGTTTTTT

j_call: TRBJ1-1
d_call: TRBD1
v_call: TRBV7-9
clone_size: -
cdr3_aa: CASSLWDRNTEAFF
cdr3_nt: TGTGCCAGCAGCTTATGGGACAGGAACACTGAAGCTTTCTTT

j_call: TRBJ1-6
d_call: -
v_call: TRBV20-1
clone_size: -
cdr3_aa: CSATDSYNSPLHF
cdr3_nt: TGCAGTGCTACTGACAGCTATAATTCACCCCTCCACTTT

j_call: TRBJ1-1
d_call: -
v_call: TRBV11-2
clone_size: -
cdr3_aa: CASSLDHKGKNTEAFF
cdr3_nt: TGTGCCAGCAGCTTAGATCATAAGGGGAAGAACACTGAAGCTTTCTTT

j_call: TRBJ1-1
d_call: TRBD1
v_call: TRBV13
clone_size: -
cdr3_aa: CASSLGTGFWTEAFF
cdr3_nt: TGTGCCAGCAGCTTAGGGACAGGGTTTTGGACTGAAGCTTTCTTT

j_call: TRBJ2-2
d_call: -
v_call: TRBV19
clone_size: -
cdr3_aa: CASSGTTNTGELFF
cdr3_nt: TGTGCCAGTAGTGGGACAACGAACACCGGGGAGCTGTTTTTT

j_call: TRBJ2-4
d_call: -
v_call: TRBV3-1/TRBV3-2
clone_size: -
cdr3_aa: CASSQDGSVIAKNIQYF
cdr3_nt: TGTGCCAGCAGCCAAGATGGGAGTGTGATAGCCAAAAACATTCAGTACTTC

j_call: TRBJ1-5
d_call: TRBD1
v_call: TRBV2
clone_size: -
cdr3_aa: CASSQRTGTRLNQPQHF
cdr3_nt: TGTGCCAGCAGTCAGAGGACAGGGACTCGCCTTAATCAGCCCCAGCATTTT